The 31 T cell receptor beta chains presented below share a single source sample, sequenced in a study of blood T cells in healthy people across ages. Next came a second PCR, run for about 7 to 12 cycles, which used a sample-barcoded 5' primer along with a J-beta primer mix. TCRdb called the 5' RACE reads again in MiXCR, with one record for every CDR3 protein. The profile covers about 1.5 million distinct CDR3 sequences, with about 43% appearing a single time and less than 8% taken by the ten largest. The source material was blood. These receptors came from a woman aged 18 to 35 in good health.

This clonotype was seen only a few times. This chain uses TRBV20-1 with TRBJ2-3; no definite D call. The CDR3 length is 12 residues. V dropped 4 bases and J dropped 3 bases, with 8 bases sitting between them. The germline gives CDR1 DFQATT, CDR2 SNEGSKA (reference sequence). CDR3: CSAIFGTDTQYF. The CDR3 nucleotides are TGCAGTGCTATCTTTGGGACAGATACGCAGTATTTT.

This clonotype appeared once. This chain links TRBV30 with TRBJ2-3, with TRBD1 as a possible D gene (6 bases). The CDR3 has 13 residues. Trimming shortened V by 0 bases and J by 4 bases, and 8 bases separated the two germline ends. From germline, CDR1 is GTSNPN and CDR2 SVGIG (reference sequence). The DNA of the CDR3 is TGTGCCTGGAGTGTACAGGGATCAGATACGCAGTATTTT. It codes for CAWSVQGSDTQYF. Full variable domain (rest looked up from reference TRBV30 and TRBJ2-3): SQTIHQWPATLVQPVGSPLSLECTVEGTSNPNLYWYRQAAGRGLQLLFYSVGIGQISSEVPQNLSASRPQDRQFILSSKKLLLSDSGFYLCAWSVQGSDTQYFGPGTRLTVL.

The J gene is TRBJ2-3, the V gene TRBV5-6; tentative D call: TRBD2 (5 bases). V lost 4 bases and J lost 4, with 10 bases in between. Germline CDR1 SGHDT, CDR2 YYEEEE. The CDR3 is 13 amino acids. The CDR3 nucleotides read TGTGCCAGCAGCCAAGCGGTCCCAGATACGCAGTATTTT. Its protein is CASSQAVPDTQYF.

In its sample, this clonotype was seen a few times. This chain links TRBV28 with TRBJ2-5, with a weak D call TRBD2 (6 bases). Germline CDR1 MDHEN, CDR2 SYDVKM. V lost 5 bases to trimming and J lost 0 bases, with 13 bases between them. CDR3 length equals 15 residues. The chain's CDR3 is CASSPYGTYQETQYF. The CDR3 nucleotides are TGTGCCAGCAGTCCCTACGGGACTTACCAAGAGACCCAGTACTTC. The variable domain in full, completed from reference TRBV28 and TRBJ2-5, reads DVKVTQSSRYLVKRTGEKVFLECVQDMDHENMFWYRQDPGLGLRLIYFSYDVKMKEKGDIPEGYSVSREKKERFSLILESASTNQTSMYLCASSPYGTYQETQYFGPGTRLLVL.

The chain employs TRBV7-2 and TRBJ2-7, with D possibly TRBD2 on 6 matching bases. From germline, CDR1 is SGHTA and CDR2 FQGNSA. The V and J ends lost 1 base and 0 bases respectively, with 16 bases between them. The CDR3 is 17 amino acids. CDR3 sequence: CASSLGARGFSSYEQYF. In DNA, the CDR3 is TGTGCCAGCAGCTTAGGGGCCCGGGGGTTTAGCTCCTACGAGCAGTACTTC.

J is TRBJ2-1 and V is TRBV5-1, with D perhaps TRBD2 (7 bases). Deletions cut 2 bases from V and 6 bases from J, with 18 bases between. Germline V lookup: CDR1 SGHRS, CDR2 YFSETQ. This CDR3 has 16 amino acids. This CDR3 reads CASSFRWGGGGNEQFF. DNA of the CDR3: TGCGCCAGCAGCTTTCGTTGGGGAGGGGGAGGCAATGAGCAGTTCTTC.

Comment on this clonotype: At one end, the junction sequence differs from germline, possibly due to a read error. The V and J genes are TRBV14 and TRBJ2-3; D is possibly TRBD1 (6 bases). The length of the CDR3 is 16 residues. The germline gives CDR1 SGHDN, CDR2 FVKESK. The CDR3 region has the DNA TGTGCCAGCAGCCAACGGGACACCCTACGCACAGATACGCAGAATTTT. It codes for CASSQRDTLRTDTQNF. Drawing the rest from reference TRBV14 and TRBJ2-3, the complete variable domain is EAGVTQFPSHSVIEKGQTVTLRCDPISGHDNLYWYRRVMGKEIKFLLHFVKESKQDESGMPNNRFLAERTGGTYSTLKVQPAELEDSGVYFCASSQRDTLRTDTQNFGPGTRLTVL.

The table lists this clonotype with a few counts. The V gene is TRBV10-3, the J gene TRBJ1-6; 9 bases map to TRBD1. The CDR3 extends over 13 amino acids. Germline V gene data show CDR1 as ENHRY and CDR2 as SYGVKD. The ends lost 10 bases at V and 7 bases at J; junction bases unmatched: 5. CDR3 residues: CATRDRDNSPLHF. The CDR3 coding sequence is TGTGCCACCCGGGACAGGGACAATTCACCCCTCCACTTT.

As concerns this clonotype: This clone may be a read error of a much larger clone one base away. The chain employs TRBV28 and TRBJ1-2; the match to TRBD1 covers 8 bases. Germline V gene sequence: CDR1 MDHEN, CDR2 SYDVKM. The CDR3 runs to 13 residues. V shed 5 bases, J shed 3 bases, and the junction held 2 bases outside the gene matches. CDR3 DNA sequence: TGTGCCAGCAGTGAGGGACAGGACTATGGCTACACCTTC. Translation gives CASSEGQDYGYTF.

The chain's CDR3 is CASSLSQGLGYTF. For the CDR3, the DNA is TGTGCCAGCAGTTTGAGTCAGGGTCTTGGCTACACCTTC. The V gene is TRBV27, the J gene TRBJ1-2; perhaps TRBD1 as D (5 bases). The CDR3 is 13 residues long. Germline-derived CDR1 and CDR2 are MNHEY and SMNVEV (reference sequence). V dropped 3 bases and J dropped 7 bases, with 12 bases sitting between them.

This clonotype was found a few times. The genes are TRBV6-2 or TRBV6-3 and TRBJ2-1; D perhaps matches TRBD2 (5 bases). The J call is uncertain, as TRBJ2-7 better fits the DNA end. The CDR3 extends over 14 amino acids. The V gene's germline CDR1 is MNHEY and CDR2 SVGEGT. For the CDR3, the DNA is TGTGCCAGCAGTGGCGGAGGCTCCTACAATGAGCAGTACTTC. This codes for CASSGGGSYNEQYF.

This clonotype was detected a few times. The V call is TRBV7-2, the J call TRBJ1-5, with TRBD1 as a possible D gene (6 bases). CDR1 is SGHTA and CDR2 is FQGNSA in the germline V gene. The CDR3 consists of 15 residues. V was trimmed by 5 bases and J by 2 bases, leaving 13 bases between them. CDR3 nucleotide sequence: TGTGCCAGCAGCGTACAGGGCTCCGGCAATCAGCCCCAGCATTTT. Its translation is CASSVQGSGNQPQHF.

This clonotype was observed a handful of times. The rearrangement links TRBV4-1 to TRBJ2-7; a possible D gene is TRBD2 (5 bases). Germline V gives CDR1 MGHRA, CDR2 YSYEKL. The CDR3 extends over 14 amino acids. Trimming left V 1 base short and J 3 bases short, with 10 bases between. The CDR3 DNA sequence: TGCGCCAGCAGCCAAGGTTCTAGCTACTACGAGCAGTACTTC. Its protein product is CASSQGSSYYEQYF.

This chain's CDR3 is CSARLKGGGIYNEQFF. CDR3 DNA: TGCAGTGCTAGACTCAAGGGGGGCGGGATCTACAATGAGCAGTTCTTC. The chain joins TRBV20-1 to TRBJ2-1; D tentatively fits TRBD1 or TRBD2 (6 bases each). Germline V lookup: CDR1 DFQATT, CDR2 SNEGSKA (reference sequence). With 2 bases removed from V and 3 bases from J, the gap between germline ends came to 17 bases. This CDR3 has 16 amino acids.

For the CDR3, the DNA is TGTGCCAGCAGTGACTCAGAGGCCAGCGAGCAGTTCTTC. Translation: CASSDSEASEQFF. The chain employs TRBV6-4 and TRBJ2-1; D uncertain. CDR1 and CDR2 (germline): MRHNA, SNTAGT. Trimming pared 0 bases from V and 10 bases from J, leaving 10 bases between. This CDR3 has 13 residues.

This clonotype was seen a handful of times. The CDR3: CASSTPTLNTEAFF. In DNA, the CDR3 is TGTGCCAGCAGCACCCCGACACTGAACACTGAAGCTTTCTTT. The chain links TRBV5-6 to TRBJ1-1; no clear D. The CDR3 runs 14 residues. Trimming took off 4 bases at V and 0 bases at J, with 10 bases between the two ends. CDR1 and CDR2 (germline): SGHDT, YYEEEE.

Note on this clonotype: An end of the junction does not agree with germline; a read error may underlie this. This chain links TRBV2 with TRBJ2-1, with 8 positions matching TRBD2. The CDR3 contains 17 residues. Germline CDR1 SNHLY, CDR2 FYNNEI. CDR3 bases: TGTGCCAGCAGCCCCGCTACCTCCGGGACTAGTGACAATGGGCAGTTCTTC. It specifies CASSPATSGTSDNGQFF.

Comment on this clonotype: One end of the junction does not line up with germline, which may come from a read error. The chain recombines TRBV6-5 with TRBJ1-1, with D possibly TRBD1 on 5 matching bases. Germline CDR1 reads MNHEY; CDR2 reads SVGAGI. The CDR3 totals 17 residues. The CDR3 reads CASSYDLSGTVKTEAFF. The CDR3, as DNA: TGTGCCAGCAGTTACGATCTGTCAGGGACTGTGAAGACTGAAGCTTTCTTT.

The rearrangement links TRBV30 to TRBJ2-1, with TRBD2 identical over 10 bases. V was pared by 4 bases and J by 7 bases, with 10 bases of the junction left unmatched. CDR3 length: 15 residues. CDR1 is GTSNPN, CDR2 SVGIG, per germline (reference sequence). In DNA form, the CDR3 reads TGTGCCTGGACCGCTAGCGGGAGTTTGTTAAATGAGCAGTTCTTC. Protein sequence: CAWTASGSLLNEQFF.

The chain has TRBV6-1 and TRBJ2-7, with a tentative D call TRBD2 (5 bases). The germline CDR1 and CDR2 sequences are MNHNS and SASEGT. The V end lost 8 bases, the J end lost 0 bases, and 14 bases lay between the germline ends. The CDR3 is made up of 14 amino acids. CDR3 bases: TGTGCCAGCGGAGATGAGGGATTCTCCTACGAGCAGTACTTC. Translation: CASGDEGFSYEQYF.

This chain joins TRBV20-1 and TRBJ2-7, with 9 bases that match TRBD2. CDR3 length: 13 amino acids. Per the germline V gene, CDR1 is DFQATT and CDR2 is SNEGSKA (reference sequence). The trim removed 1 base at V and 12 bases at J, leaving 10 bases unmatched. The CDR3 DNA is TGCAGTGCTAGAGGAGGAGTAGCGGGGGAGTCGTACTTC. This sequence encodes CSARGGVAGESYF.

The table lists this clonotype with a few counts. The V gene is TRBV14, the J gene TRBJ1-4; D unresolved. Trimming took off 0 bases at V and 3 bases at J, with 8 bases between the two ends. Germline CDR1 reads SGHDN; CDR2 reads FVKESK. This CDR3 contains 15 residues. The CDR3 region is CASSQEGQPNEKLFF. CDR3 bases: TGTGCCAGCAGCCAAGAAGGCCAGCCTAATGAAAAACTGTTTTTT. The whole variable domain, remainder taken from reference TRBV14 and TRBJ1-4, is EAGVTQFPSHSVIEKGQTVTLRCDPISGHDNLYWYRRVMGKEIKFLLHFVKESKQDESGMPNNRFLAERTGGTYSTLKVQPAELEDSGVYFCASSQEGQPNEKLFFGSGTQLSVL.

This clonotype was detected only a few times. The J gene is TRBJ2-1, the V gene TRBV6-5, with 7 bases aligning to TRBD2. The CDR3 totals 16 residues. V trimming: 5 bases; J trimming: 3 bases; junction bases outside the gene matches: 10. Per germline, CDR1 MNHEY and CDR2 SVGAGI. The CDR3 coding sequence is TGTGCCAGCAGTCCCCTTGCGGGAGTTCTCTACAATGAGCAGTTCTTC. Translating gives CASSPLAGVLYNEQFF.

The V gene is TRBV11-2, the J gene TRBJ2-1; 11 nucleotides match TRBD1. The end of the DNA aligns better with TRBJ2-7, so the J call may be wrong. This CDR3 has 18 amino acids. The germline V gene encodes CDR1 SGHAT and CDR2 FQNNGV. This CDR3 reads CASSPRTGGLSSYNEQYF. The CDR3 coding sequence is TGTGCCAGCAGCCCAAGGACAGGGGGCCTAAGCTCCTACAATGAGCAGTACTTC.

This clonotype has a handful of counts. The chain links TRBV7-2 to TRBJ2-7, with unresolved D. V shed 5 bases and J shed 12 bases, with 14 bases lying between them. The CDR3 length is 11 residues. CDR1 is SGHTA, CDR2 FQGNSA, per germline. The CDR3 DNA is TGTGCCAGCAGCCGCGACATGAGGATGTACTTC. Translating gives CASSRDMRMYF.

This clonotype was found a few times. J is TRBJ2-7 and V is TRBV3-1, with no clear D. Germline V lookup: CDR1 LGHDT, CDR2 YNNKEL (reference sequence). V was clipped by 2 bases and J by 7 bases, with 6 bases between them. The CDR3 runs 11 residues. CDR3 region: CASSQTWEQYF. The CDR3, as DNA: TGTGCCAGCAGCCAAACGTGGGAGCAGTACTTC.

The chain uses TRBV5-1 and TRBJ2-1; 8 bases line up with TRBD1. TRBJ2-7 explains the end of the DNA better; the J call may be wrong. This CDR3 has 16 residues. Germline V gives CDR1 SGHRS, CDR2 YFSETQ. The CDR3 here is CASSLRDRISYNEQYF. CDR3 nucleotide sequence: TGCGCCAGCAGCTTGAGGGACAGGATATCCTACAATGAGCAGTACTTC.

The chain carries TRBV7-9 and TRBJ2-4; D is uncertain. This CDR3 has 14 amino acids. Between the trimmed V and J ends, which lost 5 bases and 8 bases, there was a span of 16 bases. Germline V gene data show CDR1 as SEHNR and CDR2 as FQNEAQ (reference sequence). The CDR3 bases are TGTGCCAGCAGCGATATGTCTGGCCCCGACATTCAGTACTTC. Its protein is CASSDMSGPDIQYF.

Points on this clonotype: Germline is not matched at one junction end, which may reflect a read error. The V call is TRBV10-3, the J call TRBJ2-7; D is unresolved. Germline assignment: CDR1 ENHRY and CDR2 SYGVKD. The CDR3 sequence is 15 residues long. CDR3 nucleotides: TGTGCCATCGGTGAGTCGTTGGGGAATACCTACGAGCAGTACTTC. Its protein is CAIGESLGNTYEQYF.

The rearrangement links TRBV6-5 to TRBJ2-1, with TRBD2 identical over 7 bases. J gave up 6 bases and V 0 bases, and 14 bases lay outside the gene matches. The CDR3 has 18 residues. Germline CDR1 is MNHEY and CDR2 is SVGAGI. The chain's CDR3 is CASSYSSPSGEVPNEQFF. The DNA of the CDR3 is TGTGCCAGCAGTTACTCGAGTCCCAGCGGGGAGGTCCCCAATGAGCAGTTCTTC.

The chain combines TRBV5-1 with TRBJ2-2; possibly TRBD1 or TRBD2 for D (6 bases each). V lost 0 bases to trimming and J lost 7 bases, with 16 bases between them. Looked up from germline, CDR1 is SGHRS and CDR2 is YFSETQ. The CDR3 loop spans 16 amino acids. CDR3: CASSLGTGARGGELFF. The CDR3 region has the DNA TGCGCCAGCAGCTTGGGAACGGGGGCGCGAGGCGGGGAGCTGTTTTTT.